This passage covers 20 T cell receptor beta chains from one sample sequenced in a study of cytomegalovirus exposure and HLA in healthy donors. Here immunoSEQ multiplex PCR was the method, and the copy in TCRdb shows in-frame clones only, minus some. The sample lists 210,000 or so clones; around 88% were seen once. Sequencing input: PBMCs. The receptors originated from a woman aged 18-30 years in good health and CMV-seronegative.

The chain combines TRBV7-6 with TRBJ2-1; the D gene is possibly TRBD2 (6 bases). Germline V gives CDR1 SGHVS, CDR2 FNYEAQ. This CDR3 comprises 15 residues. V was cut by 3 bases and J by 6 bases, with 15 bases left in between. In nucleotides, the CDR3 is TGTGCCAGCAGCTTCGGTTTGGAGGGCGCCAATGAGCAGTTCTTC. Translation: CASSFGLEGANEQFF.

V gene TRBV27 combines with J gene TRBJ2-1; D not resolved. Germline V CDR1 and CDR2: MNHEY, SMNVEV (reference sequence). The CDR3 is made up of 14 amino acids. Between the trimmed V and J ends, which lost 4 bases and 2 bases, there was a span of 9 bases. CDR3 DNA sequence: TGTGCCAGCAGTTCAGTAGCACCCTACAATGAGCAGTTCTTC. Its protein product is CASSSVAPYNEQFF.

The V and J genes are TRBV5-6 and TRBJ2-3; D call uncertain. The CDR3 has 13 amino acids. Germline CDR1 is SGHDT and CDR2 is YYEEEE. V dropped 0 bases and J dropped 3 bases, with 5 bases sitting between them. Here the CDR3 reads CASSLDRTDTQYF. The CDR3, as DNA: TGTGCCAGCAGCTTGGACCGGACAGATACGCAGTATTTT.

This chain joins TRBV7-9 and TRBJ2-2, with TRBD2 matching over 12 bases. The V gene end was trimmed by 3 bases and the J gene end by 5 bases; junction bases not matched to a gene: 7. The CDR3 loop spans 17 amino acids. The V gene's germline CDR1 is SEHNR and CDR2 FQNEAQ (reference sequence). The CDR3, as DNA: TGTGCCAGCAGCTTCCCGACTAGCGGGAGCATGACCGGGGAGCTGTTTTTT. It specifies CASSFPTSGSMTGELFF.

The chain uses TRBV15 and TRBJ2-7; 10 bases map to TRBD2. Germline values: CDR1 LNHNV, CDR2 YYDKDF (reference sequence). The CDR3 has 16 residues. With 4 bases clipped from V and 3 bases from J, the junction kept 9 bases outside the gene matches. CDR3 sequence reads: CATSTRAGGMDYEQYF. DNA for the CDR3: TGTGCCACCAGCACACGAGCGGGAGGGATGGACTACGAGCAGTACTTC.

The J gene is TRBJ2-2, the V gene TRBV19, with D tentatively TRBD1 (5 bases). The CDR3 sequence is 14 residues long. The V gene lost 7 bases and the J gene lost 1 base, with 10 bases spanning the gap. Germline lookup yields CDR1 LNHDA and CDR2 SQIVND (reference sequence). CDR3: CASKSRENTGELFF. CDR3 in DNA: TGTGCCAGTAAGTCCAGGGAGAACACCGGGGAGCTGTTTTTT.

This chain links TRBV11-2 with TRBJ2-7, with a tentative D call TRBD1 (5 bases). The CDR3 consists of 16 residues. Trimming took off 1 base at V and 5 bases at J, with 18 bases between the two ends. CDR1 and CDR2 (germline): SGHAT, FQNNGV. The DNA of the CDR3 is TGTGCCAGCAGCTTAGGGCACCAGGGTCCAGCACACGAGCAGTACTTC. Translating it yields CASSLGHQGPAHEQYF.

The chain employs TRBV19 and TRBJ1-1; 7 bases map to TRBD1. V shed 4 bases, J shed 5 bases, and the junction held 13 bases outside the gene matches. The CDR3 is made up of 16 amino acids. Looked up from germline, CDR1 is LNHDA and CDR2 is SQIVND (reference sequence). The CDR3 nucleotides are TGTGCCAGTAGTAACTCAGAAGCACAGGGGCCGACTGAAGCTTTCTTT. This encodes CASSNSEAQGPTEAFF.

The chain has TRBV12-5 and TRBJ2-3; possibly TRBD2 for D (6 bases). The germline gives CDR1 LGHNT, CDR2 FRNRAP. V lost 8 bases and J 1 base, leaving 13 bases between the germline ends. CDR3 size: 14 residues. In nucleotides, the CDR3 is TGTGCTAGTTGCCTGACTAGAGGCACAGATACGCAGTATTTT. Residues: CASCLTRGTDTQYF.

The chain uses TRBV28 and TRBJ1-1, with 8 bases aligning to TRBD1. The V segment lost 7 bases and the J segment 0 bases; nucleotides outside the gene matches: 4. The germline CDR1 and CDR2 sequences are MDHEN and SYDVKM. CDR3 size: 14 residues. CDR3 bases: TGTGCCAGCACGAGGGACAGGATGAACACTGAAGCTTTCTTT. Encoded protein: CASTRDRMNTEAFF.

The chain employs TRBV7-9 and TRBJ1-1, with 9 positions matching TRBD1. This CDR3 spans 14 amino acids. Germline assignment: CDR1 SEHNR and CDR2 FQNEAQ (reference sequence). The trim removed 8 bases at V and 2 bases at J, leaving 6 bases unmatched. CDR3: CASGGTGLNTEAFF. The DNA of the CDR3 is TGTGCCAGCGGGGGGACAGGGCTAAACACTGAAGCTTTCTTT.

The chain has TRBV27 and TRBJ2-3, with 8 nucleotides matching TRBD2. Trimming cost V 5 bases and J 2 bases; bases outside gene matches: 9. Germline CDR1 and CDR2: MNHEY and SMNVEV (reference sequence). This CDR3 is 16 amino acids long. The CDR3 bases are TGTGCCAGCAGTAAGATAGCGGGACGTTCCACAGATACGCAGTATTTT. Its translation: CASSKIAGRSTDTQYF.

In DNA form, the CDR3 reads TGTGCCAGCAGCGTGTTAGGCAGGGAAGGCACAGATACGCAGTATTTT. This encodes CASSVLGREGTDTQYF. This chain uses TRBV13 with TRBJ2-3; weak D call: TRBD1 (5 bases). The germline CDR1 and CDR2 sequences are PRHDT and FYEKMQ (reference sequence). Trimming took off 5 bases at V and 1 base at J, with 16 bases between the two ends. The CDR3 is 16 residues long.

V is TRBV27 and J is TRBJ1-3; D remains ambiguous. V was trimmed by 5 bases and J by 0 bases, leaving 5 bases between them. The V gene's germline CDR1 is MNHEY and CDR2 SMNVEV (reference sequence). The CDR3 consists of 13 residues. In nucleotides, the CDR3 is TGTGCCAGCAGTACAAACTCTGGAAACACCATATATTTT. Its translation is CASSTNSGNTIYF.

This clone has only one observation. The chain uses TRBV4-3 and TRBJ2-1; 7 bases map to TRBD2. Looked up from germline, CDR1 is LGHNA and CDR2 is YSLEER. The junction had 12 bases not matched to a gene; V was cut back by 3 bases and J by 7 bases. The CDR3 runs 16 residues. The CDR3: CASSQALLGEGNEQFF. For the CDR3, the DNA is TGCGCCAGCAGCCAGGCCCTTTTGGGGGAGGGTAATGAGCAGTTCTTC.

The CDR3 is CSAGQDVSGLVFADTQYF. The CDR3 DNA reads TGCAGCGCCGGGCAGGACGTATCGGGACTAGTTTTTGCAGATACGCAGTATTTT. The chain is built from TRBV29-1 and TRBJ2-3; 8 bases are a match to TRBD2. The V gene's germline CDR1 is SQVTM and CDR2 ANQGSEA. The V gene end was trimmed by 7 bases and the J gene end by 4 bases; junction bases not matched to a gene: 22. This CDR3 is built from 18 residues.

V and J are TRBV7-9 and TRBJ2-1, with 8 bases fitting TRBD2. The germline CDR1 and CDR2 sequences are SEHNR and FQNEAQ (reference sequence). The CDR3 totals 15 residues. Trimming took 2 bases from V and 9 from J; bases not matched to a gene: 9. The CDR3 region is CASSLFTSGAGEQFF. Here the CDR3 DNA reads TGTGCCAGCAGCTTATTCACTAGCGGAGCAGGTGAGCAGTTCTTC.

This clone was observed a handful of times. DNA for the CDR3: TGTGCCAGTAGTACCCCGGGACTAAGAGGCTACGAGCAGTACTTC. It yields the protein CASSTPGLRGYEQYF. The rearrangement joins TRBV19 to TRBJ2-7, with 7 bases aligning to TRBD2. Germline CDR1 and CDR2: LNHDA and SQIVND (reference sequence). Trimming cost V 4 bases and J 3 bases; bases outside gene matches: 9. There are 15 residues in the CDR3. The variable domain in full, completed from reference TRBV19 and TRBJ2-7, reads DGGITQSPKYLFRKEGQNVTLSCEQNLNHDAMYWYRQDPGQGLRLIYYSQIVNDFQKGDIAEGYSVSREKKESFPLTVTSAQKNPTAFYLCASSTPGLRGYEQYFGPGTRLTVT.

The V call is TRBV9, the J call TRBJ2-3; 11 bases line up with TRBD2. Looked up from germline, CDR1 is SGDLS and CDR2 is YYNGEE. Losses at the gene ends were 4 bases for V and 4 bases for J; bases not matched to a gene: 14. The CDR3 spans 18 residues. CDR3 residues: CASSSPPELAGGADTQYF. As DNA, the CDR3 is TGTGCCAGCAGCTCCCCCCCCGAGTTAGCGGGAGGGGCAGATACGCAGTATTTT.

V and J are TRBV19 and TRBJ2-7, with D tentatively TRBD1 (6 bases). The CDR3 has 14 residues. Between the trimmed V and J ends, which lost 0 bases and 4 bases, there was a span of 10 bases. Germline CDR1 is LNHDA and CDR2 is SQIVND (reference sequence). CDR3 nucleotides: TGTGCCAGTAGTATAGATCAGGGACAATACGAGCAGTACTTC. Translated, it gives CASSIDQGQYEQYF.